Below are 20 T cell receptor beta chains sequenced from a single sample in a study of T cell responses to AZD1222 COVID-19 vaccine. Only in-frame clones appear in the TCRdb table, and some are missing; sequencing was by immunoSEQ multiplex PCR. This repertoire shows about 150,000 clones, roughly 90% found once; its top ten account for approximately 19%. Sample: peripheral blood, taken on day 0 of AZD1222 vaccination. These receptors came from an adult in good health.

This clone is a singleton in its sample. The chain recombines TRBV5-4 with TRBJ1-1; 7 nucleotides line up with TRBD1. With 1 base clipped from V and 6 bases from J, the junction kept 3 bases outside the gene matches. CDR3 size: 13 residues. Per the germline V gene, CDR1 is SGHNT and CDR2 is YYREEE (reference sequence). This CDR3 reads CASSLRGGAEAFF. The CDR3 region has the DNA TGTGCCAGCAGCTTGAGAGGGGGCGCTGAAGCTTTCTTT.

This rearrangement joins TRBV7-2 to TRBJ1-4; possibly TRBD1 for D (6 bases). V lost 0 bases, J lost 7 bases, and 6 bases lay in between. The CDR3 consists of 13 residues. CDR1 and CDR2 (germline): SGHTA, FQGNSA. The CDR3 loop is CASSLARGEKLFF. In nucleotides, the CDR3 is TGTGCCAGCAGCTTAGCCAGGGGTGAAAAACTGTTTTTT. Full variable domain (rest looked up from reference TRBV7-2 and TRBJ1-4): GAGVSQSPSNKVTEKGKDVELRCDPISGHTALYWYRQSLGQGLEFLIYFQGNSAPDKSGLPSDRFSAERTGGSVSTLTIQRTQQEDSAVYLCASSLARGEKLFFGSGTQLSVL.

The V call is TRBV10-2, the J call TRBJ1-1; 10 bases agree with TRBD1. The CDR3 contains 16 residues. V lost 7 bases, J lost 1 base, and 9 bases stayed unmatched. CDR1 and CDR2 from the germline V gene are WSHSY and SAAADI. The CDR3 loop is CASNTDRGDENTEAFF. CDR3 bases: TGCGCCAGCAATACGGACAGGGGGGACGAGAACACTGAAGCTTTCTTT.

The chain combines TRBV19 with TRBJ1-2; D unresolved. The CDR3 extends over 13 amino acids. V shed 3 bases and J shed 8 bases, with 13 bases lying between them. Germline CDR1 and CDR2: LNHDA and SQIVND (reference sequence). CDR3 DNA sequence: TGTGCCAGTAGTATCCGAAACCGCCCGGGCTACACCTTC. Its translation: CASSIRNRPGYTF. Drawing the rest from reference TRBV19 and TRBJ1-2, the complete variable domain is DGGITQSPKYLFRKEGQNVTLSCEQNLNHDAMYWYRQDPGQGLRLIYYSQIVNDFQKGDIAEGYSVSREKKESFPLTVTSAQKNPTAFYLCASSIRNRPGYTFGSGTRLTVV.

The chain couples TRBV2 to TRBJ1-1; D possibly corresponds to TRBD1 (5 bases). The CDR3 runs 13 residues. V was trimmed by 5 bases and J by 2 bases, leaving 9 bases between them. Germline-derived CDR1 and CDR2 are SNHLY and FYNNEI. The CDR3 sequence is CASSLGDNTEAFF. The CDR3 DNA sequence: TGTGCCAGCAGTCTAGGGGACAACACTGAAGCTTTCTTT. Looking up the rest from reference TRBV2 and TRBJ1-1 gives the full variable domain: EPEVTQTPSHQVTQMGQEVILRCVPISNHLYFYWYRQILGQKVEFLVSFYNNEISEKSEIFDDQFSVERPDGSNFTLKIRSTKLEDSAMYFCASSLGDNTEAFFGQGTRLTVV.

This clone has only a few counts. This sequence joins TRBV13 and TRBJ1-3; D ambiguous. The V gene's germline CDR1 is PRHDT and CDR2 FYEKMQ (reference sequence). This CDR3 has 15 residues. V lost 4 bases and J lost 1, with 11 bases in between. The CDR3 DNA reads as TGTGCCAGCAGCTACGAGGGTCTTTCTGGAAACACCATATATTTT. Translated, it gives CASSYEGLSGNTIYF.

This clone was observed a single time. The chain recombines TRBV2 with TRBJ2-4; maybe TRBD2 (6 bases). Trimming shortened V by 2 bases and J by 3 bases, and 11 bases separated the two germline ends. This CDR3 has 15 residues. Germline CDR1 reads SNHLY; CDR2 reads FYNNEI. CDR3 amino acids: CASSEYGEVKNIQYF. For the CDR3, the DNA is TGTGCCAGCAGTGAATACGGGGAGGTCAAAAACATTCAGTACTTC.

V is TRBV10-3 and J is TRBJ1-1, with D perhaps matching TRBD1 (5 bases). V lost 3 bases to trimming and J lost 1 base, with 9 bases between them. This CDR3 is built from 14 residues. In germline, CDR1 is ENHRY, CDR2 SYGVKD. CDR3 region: CAISEWGGNTEAFF. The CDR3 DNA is TGTGCCATCAGTGAATGGGGCGGGAACACTGAAGCTTTCTTT.

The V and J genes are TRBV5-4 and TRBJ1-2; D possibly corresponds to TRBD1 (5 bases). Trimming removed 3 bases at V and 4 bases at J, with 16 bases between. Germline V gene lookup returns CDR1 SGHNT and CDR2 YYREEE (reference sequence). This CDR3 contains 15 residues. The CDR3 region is CASSYPSGTGYGYTF. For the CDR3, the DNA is TGTGCCAGCAGCTACCCCTCCGGGACGGGCTATGGCTACACCTTC.

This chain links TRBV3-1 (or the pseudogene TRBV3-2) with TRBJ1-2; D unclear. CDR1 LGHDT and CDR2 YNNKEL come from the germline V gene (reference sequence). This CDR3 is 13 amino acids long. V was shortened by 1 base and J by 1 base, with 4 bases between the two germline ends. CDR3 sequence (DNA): TGTGCCAGCAGCCAAGGACGTAACTATGGCTACACCTTC. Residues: CASSQGRNYGYTF.

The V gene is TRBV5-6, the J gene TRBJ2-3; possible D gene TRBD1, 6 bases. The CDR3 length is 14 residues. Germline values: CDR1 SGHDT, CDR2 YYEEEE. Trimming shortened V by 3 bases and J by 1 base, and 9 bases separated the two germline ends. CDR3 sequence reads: CASSSGAGTDTQYF. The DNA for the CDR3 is TGTGCCAGCAGCTCAGGGGCTGGCACAGATACGCAGTATTTT.

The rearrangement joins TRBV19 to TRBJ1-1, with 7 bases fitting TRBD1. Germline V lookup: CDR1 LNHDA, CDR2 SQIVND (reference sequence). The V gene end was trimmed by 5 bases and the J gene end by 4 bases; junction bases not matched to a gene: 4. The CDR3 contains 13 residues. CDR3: CASSVGQRTEAFF. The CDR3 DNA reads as TGTGCCAGTAGTGTGGGACAGCGCACTGAAGCTTTCTTT.

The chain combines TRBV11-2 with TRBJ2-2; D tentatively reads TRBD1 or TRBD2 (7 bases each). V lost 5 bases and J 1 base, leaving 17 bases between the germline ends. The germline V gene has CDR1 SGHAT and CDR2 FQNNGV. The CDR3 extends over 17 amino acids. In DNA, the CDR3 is TGTGCCAGCAGCCCCCAGGGGGGGACTGGGAACACCGGGGAGCTGTTTTTT. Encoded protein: CASSPQGGTGNTGELFF.

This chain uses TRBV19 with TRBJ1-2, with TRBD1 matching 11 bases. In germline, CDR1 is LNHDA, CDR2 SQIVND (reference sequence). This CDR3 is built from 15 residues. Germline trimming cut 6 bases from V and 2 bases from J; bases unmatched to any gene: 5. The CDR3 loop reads CASSVRTGGNYGYTF. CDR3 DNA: TGTGCCAGTAGCGTTAGGACAGGGGGCAACTATGGCTACACCTTC.

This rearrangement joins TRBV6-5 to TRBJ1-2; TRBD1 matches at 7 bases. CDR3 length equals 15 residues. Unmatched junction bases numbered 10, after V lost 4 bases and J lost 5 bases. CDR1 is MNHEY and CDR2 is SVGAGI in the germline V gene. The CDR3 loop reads CASSSNRGSGYGYTF. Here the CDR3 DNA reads TGTGCCAGCAGTTCCAACAGGGGTTCAGGATATGGCTACACCTTC.

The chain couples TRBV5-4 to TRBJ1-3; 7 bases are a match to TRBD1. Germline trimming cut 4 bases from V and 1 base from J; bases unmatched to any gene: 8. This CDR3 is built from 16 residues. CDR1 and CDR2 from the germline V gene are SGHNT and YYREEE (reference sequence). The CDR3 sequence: CASSRGGLNSGNTIYF. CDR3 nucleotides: TGTGCCAGCAGCAGAGGGGGCCTCAATTCTGGAAACACCATATATTTT. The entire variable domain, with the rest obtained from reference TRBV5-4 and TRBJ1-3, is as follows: ETGVTQSPTHLIKTRGQQVTLRCSSQSGHNTVSWYQQALGQGPQFIFQYYREEENGRGNFPPRFSGLQFPNYSSELNVNALELDDSALYLCASSRGGLNSGNTIYFGEGSWLTVV.

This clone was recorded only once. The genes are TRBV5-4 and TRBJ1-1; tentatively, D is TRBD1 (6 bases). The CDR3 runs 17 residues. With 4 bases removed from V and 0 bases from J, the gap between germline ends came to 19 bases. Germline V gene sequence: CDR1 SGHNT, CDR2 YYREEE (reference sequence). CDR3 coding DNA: TGTGCCAGCAGCCCGAAGAAGGGGGGCGATATGAACACTGAAGCTTTCTTT. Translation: CASSPKKGGDMNTEAFF.

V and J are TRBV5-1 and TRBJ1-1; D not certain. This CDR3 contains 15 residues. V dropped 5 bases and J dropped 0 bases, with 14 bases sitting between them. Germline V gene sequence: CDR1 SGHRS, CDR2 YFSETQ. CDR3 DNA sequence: TGCGCCAGCAGATATGGCCGATCGATGAACACTGAAGCTTTCTTT. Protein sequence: CASRYGRSMNTEAFF.

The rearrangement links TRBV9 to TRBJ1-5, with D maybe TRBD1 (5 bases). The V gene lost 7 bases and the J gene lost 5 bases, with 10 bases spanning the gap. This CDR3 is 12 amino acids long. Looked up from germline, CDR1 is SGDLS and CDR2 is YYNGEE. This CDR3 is CASPQTDQPQHF. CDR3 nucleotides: TGTGCCAGCCCACAGACAGATCAGCCCCAGCATTTT.

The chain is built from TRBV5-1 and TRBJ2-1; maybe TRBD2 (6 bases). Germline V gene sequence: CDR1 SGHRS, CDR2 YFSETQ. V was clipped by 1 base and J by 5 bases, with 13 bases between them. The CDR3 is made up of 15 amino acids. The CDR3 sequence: CASSLWREGNNEQFF. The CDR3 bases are TGCGCCAGCAGCTTGTGGCGGGAAGGCAACAATGAGCAGTTCTTC.